This T cell receptor (beta chain) was sequenced during a study of CD8 T cells in Susac syndrome. The RNA, about 0.5 to 1 ug, was put through reverse transcription using random hexamers. TCRdb re-called the immunoSEQ multiplex PCR reads with MiXCR, one entry per CDR3 protein. Of 120,000 or so distinct CDR3 sequences listed, approximately 96% are singletons. Negative isolation was used for CD8+ and CD4+ T cells, and FACS enrichment was applied to TEMRA cells. This CDR3 is built from 15 residues. CDR1 and CDR2 from the germline V gene are SGHTA and FQGNSA. V gave up 1 base and J gave up 2 bases, with 12 bases separating them.

Sequences were obtained from CD8+ T cells from PBMCs. The V gene is TRBV7-2, the J gene TRBJ2-7; D is perhaps TRBD2 (6 bases). The TCR originated in a human donor with Susac syndrome. The CDR3 DNA sequence: TGTGCCAGCAGCTTAGAGGTTGGGGAGGCCTACGAGCAGTACTTC. Amino acids: CASSLEVGEAYEQYF.